This T cell receptor (beta chain) is from a study of shared T cell receptors in the human thymus. V lost 6 bases, J lost 4 bases, and 21 bases lay in between. The CDR3 length is 16 residues. Per germline, CDR1 MNHNY and CDR2 SVGAGI (reference sequence). This clone was picked up a small number of times. The method was immunoSEQ multiplex PCR; TCRdb's version includes in-frame clones alone and lacks a portion of them. The sample includes 450,000 to 650,000 clones, about four fifths of them seen just once. The same sample was also used in a study of human thymus T cells.

The receptor was derived from a boy under two years old with a congenital heart defect. The genes are TRBV6-6 and TRBJ1-1; possible D gene TRBD1, 6 bases. The sequenced sample consisted of thymocytes. CDR3 DNA: TGTGCCAGCAGCCAAGTGCCGGGGGGGCTAGCCACTGAAGCTTTCTTT. It encodes CASSQVPGGLATEAFF.